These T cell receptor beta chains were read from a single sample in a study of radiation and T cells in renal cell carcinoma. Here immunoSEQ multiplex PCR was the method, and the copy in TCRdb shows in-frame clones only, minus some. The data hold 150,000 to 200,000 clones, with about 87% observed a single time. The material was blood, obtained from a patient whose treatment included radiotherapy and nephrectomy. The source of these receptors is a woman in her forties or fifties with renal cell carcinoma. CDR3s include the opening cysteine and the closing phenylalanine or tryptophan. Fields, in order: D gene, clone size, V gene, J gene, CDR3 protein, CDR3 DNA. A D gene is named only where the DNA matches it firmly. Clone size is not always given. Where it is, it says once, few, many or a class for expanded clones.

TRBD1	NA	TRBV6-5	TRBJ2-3	CASSYDRGLTDTQYF	TGTGCCAGCAGTTACGACAGGGGGCTCACAGATACGCAGTATTTT
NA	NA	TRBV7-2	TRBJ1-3	CASSLGWSSGNTIYF	TGTGCCAGCAGCTTAGGGTGGAGCTCTGGAAACACCATATATTTT
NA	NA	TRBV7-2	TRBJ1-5	CASSLTPTGNQPQHF	TGTGCCAGCAGCTTAACACCGACCGGCAATCAGCCCCAGCATTTT
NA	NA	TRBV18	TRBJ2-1	CASSLTGDSYNEQFF	TGTGCCAGCTCACTAACAGGCGACTCCTACAATGAGCAGTTCTTC
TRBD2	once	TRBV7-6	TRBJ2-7	CASSLEAGGNYEQYF	TGTGCCAGCAGCTTAGAGGCGGGGGGTAACTACGAGCAGTACTTC
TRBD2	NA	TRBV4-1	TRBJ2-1	CASSQVVLAGFGKDNEQFF	TGCGCCAGCAGCCAAGTGGTACTAGCGGGGTTTGGGAAAGACAATGAGCAGTTCTTC
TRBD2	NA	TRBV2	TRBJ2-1	CASSRRGGEGNEQFF	TGTGCCAGCAGTCGCCGGGGGGGCGAAGGCAATGAGCAGTTCTTC
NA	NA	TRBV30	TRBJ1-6	CAWTVNNSPLHF	TGTGCCTGGACGGTAAATAATTCACCCCTCCACTTT
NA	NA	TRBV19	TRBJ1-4	CASSIPGVEKLFF	TGTGCCAGTAGTATCCCAGGGGTTGAAAAACTGTTTTTT
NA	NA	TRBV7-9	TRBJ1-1	CASSLVGSMNTEAFF	TGTGCCAGCAGCTTAGTAGGCAGCATGAACACTGAAGCTTTCTTT
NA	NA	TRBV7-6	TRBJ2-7	CASSLADLGEQYF	TGTGCCAGCAGCTTAGCGGACCTGGGGGAGCAGTACTTC
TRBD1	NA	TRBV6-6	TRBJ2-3	CASSSRDRATYTQYF	TGTGCCAGCAGTTCTAGGGACAGAGCCACCTATACGCAGTATTTT
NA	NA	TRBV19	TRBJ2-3	CASSTTRVDTQYF	TGTGCCAGTAGTACTACTAGGGTGGATACGCAGTATTTT
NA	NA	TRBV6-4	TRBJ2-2	CASSETEGGSPGELFF	TGTGCCAGCAGTGAAACAGAGGGGGGAAGCCCCGGGGAGCTGTTTTTT
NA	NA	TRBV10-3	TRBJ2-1	CAISESRNEQFF	TGTGCCATCAGTGAGTCGAGGAATGAGCAGTTCTTC
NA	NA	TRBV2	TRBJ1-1	CASSADQGPWFF	TGTGCCAGCAGCGCAGACCAGGGCCCGTGGTTCTTT
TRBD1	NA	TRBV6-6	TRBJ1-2	CAGHRGQGYGYTF	TGTGCCGGACACAGGGGGCAAGGCTATGGCTACACCTTC
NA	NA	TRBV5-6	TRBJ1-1	CASSRTGRTEAFF	TGTGCCAGCAGCCGGACGGGCCGGACTGAAGCTTTCTTT
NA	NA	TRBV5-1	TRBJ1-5	CASSLAGGGQPQHF	TGCGCCAGCAGCTTGGCGGGAGGAGGTCAGCCCCAGCATTTT
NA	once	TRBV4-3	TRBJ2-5	CASSQDPRRTVEETQYF	TGCGCCAGCAGCCAAGATCCCCGTCGAACGGTGGAAGAGACCCAGTACTTC
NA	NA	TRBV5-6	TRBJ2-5	CASSLGQIQETQYF	TGTGCCAGCAGCTTGGGACAGATCCAAGAGACCCAGTACTTC
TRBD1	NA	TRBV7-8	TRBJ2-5	CASSLKGQGLGYQETQYF	TGTGCCAGCAGCTTAAAGGGACAGGGGTTGGGGTACCAAGAGACCCAGTACTTC
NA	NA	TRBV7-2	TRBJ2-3	CASSRGFSTDTQYF	TGTGCCAGCAGCCGGGGCTTCAGCACAGATACGCAGTATTTT
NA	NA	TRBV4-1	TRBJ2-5	CASPLHGAKETQYF	TGCGCCAGCCCCCTTCATGGGGCAAAAGAGACCCAGTACTTC
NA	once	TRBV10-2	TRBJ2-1	CASSGVARGYEQFF	TGCGCCAGCAGTGGGGTGGCCCGTGGGTATGAGCAGTTCTTC
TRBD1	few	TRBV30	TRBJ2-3	CAWSDGTGATDTQYF	TGTGCCTGGTCTGACGGGACAGGGGCCACAGATACGCAGTATTTT
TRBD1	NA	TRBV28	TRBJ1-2	CASSPPETGHGYTF	TGTGCCAGCAGTCCCCCGGAGACAGGGCATGGCTACACCTTC
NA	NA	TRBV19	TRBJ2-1	CASSVGRFGEQFF	TGTGCCAGTAGTGTGGGTCGTTTTGGTGAGCAGTTCTTC
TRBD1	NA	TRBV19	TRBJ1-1	CASSFGTGDAEAFF	TGTGCCAGTAGTTTCGGGACAGGGGACGCTGAAGCTTTCTTT